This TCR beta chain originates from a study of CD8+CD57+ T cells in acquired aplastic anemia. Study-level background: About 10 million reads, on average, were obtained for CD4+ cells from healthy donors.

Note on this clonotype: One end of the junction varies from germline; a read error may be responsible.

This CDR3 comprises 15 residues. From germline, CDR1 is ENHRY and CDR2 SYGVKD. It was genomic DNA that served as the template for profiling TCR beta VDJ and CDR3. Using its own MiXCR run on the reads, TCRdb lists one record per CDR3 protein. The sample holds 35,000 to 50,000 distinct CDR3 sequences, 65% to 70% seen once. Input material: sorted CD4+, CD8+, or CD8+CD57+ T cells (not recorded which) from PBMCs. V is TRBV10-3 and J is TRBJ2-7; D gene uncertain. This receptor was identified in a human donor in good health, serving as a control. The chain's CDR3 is CASSYVPKLSYEQYF. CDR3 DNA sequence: TGTGCCAGCAGTTACGTACCGAAACTCTCCTACGAGCAGTACTTC.